This T cell receptor (beta chain) is from a study of cytomegalovirus exposure and HLA in healthy donors. Study results and limitations: Analysis was carried out at a later point, and it linked a missense DCLRE1C variant to TCR beta V- and J-gene trimming. Presence/absence analyses rested on an assumption that sequencing depth was roughly uniform across donors.

Concerning this clone: Its antigen is not identified.

The CDR3 spans 13 residues. Germline CDR1 is LGHNA and CDR2 is YSLEER. Trimming took off 1 base at V and 4 bases at J, with 5 bases between the two ends. The PCR had 60 Vbeta and 13 Jbeta primers. Clones were read by immunoSEQ multiplex PCR, and TCRdb kept only the in-frame ones, dropping some. The sample has about 130,000 clones, about 74% seen once; the top ten hold roughly 4%. Sample: PBMCs. The TCR comes from a man younger than 35 in good health and CMV-seropositive. V is TRBV4-3 and J is TRBJ1-5, with D unclear. The CDR3 reads CASSQVVNQPQHF. The CDR3 region has the DNA TGCGCCAGCAGCCAAGTAGTGAATCAGCCCCAGCATTTT.